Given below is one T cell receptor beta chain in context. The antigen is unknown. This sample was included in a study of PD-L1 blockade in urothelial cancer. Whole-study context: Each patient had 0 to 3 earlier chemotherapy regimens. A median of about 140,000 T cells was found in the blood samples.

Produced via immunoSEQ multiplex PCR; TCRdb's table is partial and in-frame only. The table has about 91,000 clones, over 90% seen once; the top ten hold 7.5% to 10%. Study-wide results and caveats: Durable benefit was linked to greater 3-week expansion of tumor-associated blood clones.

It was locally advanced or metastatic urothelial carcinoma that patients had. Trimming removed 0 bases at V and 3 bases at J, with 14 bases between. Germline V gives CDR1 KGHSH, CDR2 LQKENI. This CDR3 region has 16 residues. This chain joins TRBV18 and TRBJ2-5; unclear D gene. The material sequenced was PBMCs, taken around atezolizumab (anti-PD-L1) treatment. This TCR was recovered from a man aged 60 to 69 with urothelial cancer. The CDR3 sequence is CASSPPRLVSKETQYF. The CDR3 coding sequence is TGTGCCAGCTCACCACCGCGGCTAGTTTCGAAAGAGACCCAGTACTTC. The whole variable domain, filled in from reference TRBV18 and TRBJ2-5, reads NAGVMQNPRHLVRRRGQEARLRCSPMKGHSHVYWYRQLPEEGLKFMVYLQKENIIDESGMPKERFSAEFPKEGPSILRIQQVVRGDSAAYFCASSPPRLVSKETQYFGPGTRLLVL.